These 7 T cell receptor beta chains share one sample of origin, sequenced in a study of cytomegalovirus exposure and HLA in healthy donors. The assay was immunoSEQ multiplex PCR, and TCRdb's table has in-frame clones only and misses some. The sample gives approximately 260,000 clones, around 86% of which show up once; less than 1.2% is in the top ten. Sequencing used PBMCs. These receptors all come from a young woman in good health and CMV-seronegative.

The V gene is TRBV6-6, the J gene TRBJ1-5; D may be TRBD1 (5 bases). V was trimmed by 6 bases and J by 4 bases, leaving 10 bases between them. This CDR3 contains 13 residues. Germline V gene lookup returns CDR1 MNHNY and CDR2 SVGAGI (reference sequence). The CDR3 DNA sequence: TGTGCCAGCAGCCGGGGGGGGAATCAGCCCCAGCATTTT. The encoded protein is CASSRGGNQPQHF.

This sequence joins TRBV5-1 and TRBJ2-7; a possible D gene is TRBD2 (6 bases). V shed 4 bases and J shed 5 bases, with 19 bases lying between them. The germline V gene encodes CDR1 SGHRS and CDR2 YFSETQ. This CDR3 is built from 15 residues. The CDR3 spells CASSPAAGTRDEQYF. CDR3 nucleotides: TGCGCCAGCAGCCCCGCGGCGGGGACTCGAGACGAGCAGTACTTC.

The chain links TRBV7-9 to TRBJ1-5; a weak D match, TRBD1 (6 bases). The CDR3 spans 14 residues. The germline CDR1 and CDR2 sequences are SEHNR and FQNEAQ (reference sequence). V lost 5 bases to trimming and J lost 5 bases, with 13 bases between them. In nucleotides, the CDR3 is TGTGCCAGCAGCCCGTCGGGGGGCGATCAGCCCCAGCATTTT. Protein product: CASSPSGGDQPQHF.

This clone has only one observation. This sequence joins TRBV7-9 and TRBJ2-7; D is unclear. Per the germline V gene, CDR1 is SEHNR and CDR2 is FQNEAQ (reference sequence). CDR3 length: 11 amino acids. Trimming removed 6 bases at V and 2 bases at J, with 5 bases between. The CDR3 bases are TGTGCCAGCAGTGAGGCCTACGAGCAGTACTTC. Protein: CASSEAYEQYF.

This sequence joins TRBV7-8 and TRBJ1-1, with D maybe TRBD1 (5 bases). Trimming stripped 1 base from V and 7 bases from J, with 13 bases between. Germline lookup yields CDR1 SGHVS and CDR2 FQNEAQ. The CDR3 length is 14 residues. CDR3: CASSLGHEGDEAFF. The DNA for the CDR3 is TGTGCCAGCAGCTTAGGACACGAAGGGGATGAAGCTTTCTTT.

This clone has only one observation. The J gene is TRBJ1-5, the V gene TRBV19; D perhaps matches TRBD1 (5 bases). Germline V gene lookup returns CDR1 LNHDA and CDR2 SQIVND (reference sequence). The V end lost 0 bases, the J end lost 0 bases, and 9 bases lay between the germline ends. The CDR3 length is 16 residues. CDR3 sequence: CASSIDGAGSNQPQHF. As DNA, the CDR3 is TGTGCCAGTAGTATAGATGGGGCAGGTAGCAATCAGCCCCAGCATTTT.

The chain combines TRBV6-5 with TRBJ2-7; tentative D call: TRBD1 (5 bases). The CDR3 runs 12 residues. Germline V gives CDR1 MNHEY, CDR2 SVGAGI. The V end was cut by 5 bases, the J end by 4 bases, with 9 bases between. DNA of the CDR3: TGTGCCAGCAGTACCCAGGGTTACGAGCAGTACTTC. This sequence encodes CASSTQGYEQYF.